This is a list of T cell receptor beta chains from one sample in a study of blood T cell repertoires in COVID-19. TCRdb's copy holds only in-frame clones and misses some; the assay was immunoSEQ multiplex PCR. The table shows 180,000 or so clones, with roughly 90% occurring only once. Sequencing was done on a sample of peripheral blood. The source is a man aged 35 to 55 with acute or convalescent COVID-19. Both conserved end residues are part of each CDR3. A D gene is named only where the DNA matches it firmly. Only some rows state a clone size, as once, few, many or a class for expanded clones.

cdr3_nt cdr3_aa j_call v_call d_call clone_size
TGTGCCAGCTTTATTACAGGGGGCTCGCTTGATGAGCAGTTCTTC CASFITGGSLDEQFF TRBJ2-1 TRBV18 TRBD1 -
TGTGCCAGCAGTGAATTGGGGCCCAATCAGCCCCAGCATTTT CASSELGPNQPQHF TRBJ1-5 TRBV6-1 - -
TGTGCCAGCAGCCAAGTCCCTAGGGGGCTGAACGAGCAGTACTTC CASSQVPRGLNEQYF TRBJ2-7 TRBV4-2 TRBD1 -
TGCGCCAGCAGCCCCTTACAGGGACGATCCTACGAGCAGTACTTC CASSPLQGRSYEQYF TRBJ2-7 TRBV5-1 - -
TGTGCCAGCGGAGGCGGACAGGTCACCTCACCCCTCCACTTT CASGGGQVTSPLHF TRBJ1-6 TRBV2 TRBD1 -
TGTGCCAGCAGGAGGGATTGGAGCGCGGGAGATACGCAGTATTTT CASRRDWSAGDTQYF TRBJ2-3 TRBV28 - -
TGTGCCAGCAGCCAAGTTGGGGGGGATTTTGGCTACACCTTC CASSQVGGDFGYTF TRBJ1-2 TRBV4-2 - few
TGTGCCAGCAGCCAAGGGACTAGCGGCCACAGCACAGATACGCAGTATTTT CASSQGTSGHSTDTQYF TRBJ2-3 TRBV11-3 TRBD2 -
TGTGCCAGCAGCCCTATTGAATCGGGTTATGGCTACACCTTC CASSPIESGYGYTF TRBJ1-2 TRBV7-9 - -
TGTGCCAGCTCACCAACCAGTCAAGAGACCCAGTACTTC CASSPTSQETQYF TRBJ2-5 TRBV18 - -
TGTGCCAGCAGCCCCGCCTCAGGGGGCTACACCTTC CASSPASGGYTF TRBJ1-2 TRBV7-3 - -
TGTGCCAGCAACTCCCCCCTCCGCTCCTACGAGCAGTACTTC CASNSPLRSYEQYF TRBJ2-7 TRBV9 - once
TGTGCCAGTAGTATAGATGGGGCAGGGAACGAAAAACTGTTTTTT CASSIDGAGNEKLFF TRBJ1-4 TRBV19 - -
TGTGCCAGCAGCTTGGAGCCAGCGGGGTCCCAAGAGACCCAGTACTTC CASSLEPAGSQETQYF TRBJ2-5 TRBV5-4 TRBD2 -
TGTGCCAGCAGCGACCAACTGGGACAGGATAGGTATGGCTACACCTTC CASSDQLGQDRYGYTF TRBJ1-2 TRBV5-6 TRBD1 -
TGTGCCAGCACCCAGGGGATTGAAGCTTTCTTT CASTQGIEAFF TRBJ1-1 TRBV6-6 - once
TGTGCCAGCTCACCAACGGGTCGTGAAGCTTTCTTT CASSPTGREAFF TRBJ1-1 TRBV18 - once
TGTGCCAGCAGTACTGGAGCCAATCAGCCCCAGCATTTT CASSTGANQPQHF TRBJ1-5 TRBV6-1 - -
TGTGCCAGCAGTTCCCGGACAGTCTCCTATAATTCACCCCTCCACTTT CASSSRTVSYNSPLHF TRBJ1-6 TRBV6-5 - -
TGTGCCAGCAGCTTGGACAGGGCGGGGAACACTGAAGCTTTCTTT CASSLDRAGNTEAFF TRBJ1-1 TRBV5-6 - few
TGTGCCAGCAGTGAAGTGGGGAGAGTGCATGAGCAGTTCTTC CASSEVGRVHEQFF TRBJ2-1 TRBV6-1 - -
TGTGCCTGGAGTTTCGGGTCTGGAAACACCATATATTTT CAWSFGSGNTIYF TRBJ1-3 TRBV30 - -
TGTGCCAGCAGTTTTTATCGGCCTAGCGTCACAGATACGCAGTATTTT CASSFYRPSVTDTQYF TRBJ2-3 TRBV27 - few
TGTGCCAGCAGCTTAGCGGAGGCCTTCAGGGGAGAGCAGTACTTC CASSLAEAFRGEQYF TRBJ2-7 TRBV7-9 - -
TGTGCCACCAGTAATTCCCCAGGAAACACCATATATTTT CATSNSPGNTIYF TRBJ1-3 TRBV24-1 - once
TGTGCCAGCAGCGTAGGGAGCCTCTCCTACAATGAGCAGTTCTTC CASSVGSLSYNEQFF TRBJ2-1 TRBV9 - -
TGTGCCAGCTCAAAGGGACAGTTCTACGAGCAGTACTTC CASSKGQFYEQYF TRBJ2-7 TRBV27 TRBD1 -
TGTGCCAGCAGTGAACAGGGTAGGCAAGAGACCCAGTACTTC CASSEQGRQETQYF TRBJ2-5 TRBV2 - once
TGTGCCAGCAGCCGGACTAGTCAAGAGACCCAGTACTTC CASSRTSQETQYF TRBJ2-5 TRBV7-2 TRBD2 -
TGTGCCAGCAGCTTCATGGACAGGGGTGACGGAAACACCATATATTTT CASSFMDRGDGNTIYF TRBJ1-3 TRBV5-4 TRBD1 -
TGTGCCAGCAGTGAGGCGGGGAACTATGGCTACACCTTC CASSEAGNYGYTF TRBJ1-2 TRBV6-1 - -
TGTGCCAGCAGCTTAAGCGATAGCTCTTCCCACGAGCAGTACTTC CASSLSDSSSHEQYF TRBJ2-7 TRBV7-6 - once
TGTGCCAGCAGTTACTCGACGGGGTTCGACGCCGGGGAGCTGTTTTTT CASSYSTGFDAGELFF TRBJ2-2 TRBV6-5 - once
TGTGCCAGTATCCCCCGGAGACCCGGAAACACCATATATTTT CASIPRRPGNTIYF TRBJ1-3 TRBV19 - -
TGTGCCAGCAGCTTTACCGGTCAGCCCCAGCATTTT CASSFTGQPQHF TRBJ1-5 TRBV7-2 - -
TGTGCCAGCAGCTTAGAACAGGGGGGGGACACTGAAGCTTTCTTT CASSLEQGGDTEAFF TRBJ1-1 TRBV7-2 TRBD1 -
TGTGCCAGCAGCAGGGGGTTGCAAGATGAAAAACTGTTTTTT CASSRGLQDEKLFF TRBJ1-4 TRBV28 TRBD1 few
TGTGCCAGTAGGAGGATAGGACAGGGGGCCACTGAAGCTTTCTTT CASRRIGQGATEAFF TRBJ1-1 TRBV19 TRBD1 -
TGTGCCAGCAGCTCTGGCCGACAGGGTAACACAGATACGCAGTATTTT CASSSGRQGNTDTQYF TRBJ2-3 TRBV11-2 TRBD1 -
TGTGCCAGCAGCACCACCGGACAGGGCTTTGGCTACACCTTC CASSTTGQGFGYTF TRBJ1-2 TRBV11-2 TRBD1 -
TGTGCCACCAGTGAGGCGGGACAGGGACAAGAGACCCAGTACTTC CATSEAGQGQETQYF TRBJ2-5 TRBV24-1 TRBD1 -
TGTGCCAGCAGTTTACCCGGGCAGGGCTATGGCTACACCTTC CASSLPGQGYGYTF TRBJ1-2 TRBV28 - -
TGTGCCACCAGTGTAGACGAGCAGTACTTC CATSVDEQYF TRBJ2-7 TRBV24-1 - -
TGTGCCAGCAGTCGCAACCGGGACAGGGGGATCTACAATGAGCAGTTCTTC CASSRNRDRGIYNEQFF TRBJ2-1 TRBV6-6 TRBD1 -
TGTGCCAGCAGTTCTCCAGGGACCTACGAGCAGTACTTC CASSSPGTYEQYF TRBJ2-7 TRBV6-5 - -
TGTGCCAGCAGCCAAGATCAGGCCAGGGTCGAGCAGTACTTC CASSQDQARVEQYF TRBJ2-7 TRBV4-2 - -
TGTGCCATCAGAGGGACTAGCGGGGGTCCAGTGGAGACCCAGTACTTC CAIRGTSGGPVETQYF TRBJ2-5 TRBV10-3 TRBD2 -